This T cell receptor (beta chain) was retrieved from a study of PD-1 blockade in classical Hodgkin lymphoma. Looking at the study overall: Nivolumab was given intravenously to patients at 3 mg/kg every 2 weeks.

On this clone itself: Its matching antigen is unknown.

Generated by immunoSEQ multiplex PCR, the TCRdb table keeps only in-frame clones and is missing some. This repertoire shows approximately 96,000 clones, 85% to 95% found once; its top ten account for approximately 2%. CDR1 LGHNA and CDR2 YNFKEQ come from the germline V gene. The CDR3 sequence is 12 residues long. With 3 bases clipped from V and 8 bases from J, the junction kept 1 base outside the gene matches. General study findings and limits: Baseline TCR diversity was reportedly lower in newly diagnosed patients than healthy donors.

Regarding time point: cycle 4 day 1 (C4D1), after less than 7 weeks of nivolumab. Every single patient, without exception, relapsed after autologous stem cell transplantation, and brentuximab vedotin exposure varied. Complete response, partial response or progressive disease was each patient's best response. This TCR was sampled from a human donor with classical Hodgkin lymphoma. Sample: peripheral blood mononuclear cells (PBMCs), taken before the fourth cycle of nivolumab. This chain joins TRBV4-2 and TRBJ2-1; 7 nucleotides align to TRBD2. This CDR3 is CASSHGLDEQFF. Written as DNA, the CDR3 is TGTGCCAGCAGCCATGGACTAGATGAGCAGTTCTTC.